Listed here is a single T cell receptor beta chain. Its antigen is not known. Donation came from healthy HIV-negative adults that had no recent acute infections or vaccinations. CDR1 and CDR2 from the germline V gene are SGHNT and YYREEE (reference sequence). This CDR3 comprises 15 residues. Deletions cut 5 bases from V and 0 bases from J, with 12 bases between. These data come from a study of shared clonotypes between healthy human individuals. Study at large: Three plates each covered CD4 naive and memory; CD8 naive two, CD8 memory one.

Authors' data handling: Filtering differed because ImmunoSEQ produced junction-only sequences that carried no quality scores. TCRdb's copy holds only in-frame clones and misses some; the assay was immunoSEQ multiplex PCR. V and J calls and clone size come straight from that table; D and trimming were deduced from the DNA. Among more than 1,200,000 clones, approximately 98.5% were seen once, and the ten largest hold about 0.35%. Study results and limitations: A limitation of the genetic and exposure-history diversity represented arose from few donors.

The receptor was isolated from a man younger than 40 in good health. The source material was naive CD4+ T cells sorted from blood. Documented subset: CD45RA+ positively selected. This chain connects TRBV5-4 to TRBJ2-1; the D gene is possibly TRBD1 (6 bases). CDR3 residues: CASSQTGSSYNEQFF. CDR3 nucleotides: TGTGCCAGCAGTCAAACAGGGAGCTCCTACAATGAGCAGTTCTTC.